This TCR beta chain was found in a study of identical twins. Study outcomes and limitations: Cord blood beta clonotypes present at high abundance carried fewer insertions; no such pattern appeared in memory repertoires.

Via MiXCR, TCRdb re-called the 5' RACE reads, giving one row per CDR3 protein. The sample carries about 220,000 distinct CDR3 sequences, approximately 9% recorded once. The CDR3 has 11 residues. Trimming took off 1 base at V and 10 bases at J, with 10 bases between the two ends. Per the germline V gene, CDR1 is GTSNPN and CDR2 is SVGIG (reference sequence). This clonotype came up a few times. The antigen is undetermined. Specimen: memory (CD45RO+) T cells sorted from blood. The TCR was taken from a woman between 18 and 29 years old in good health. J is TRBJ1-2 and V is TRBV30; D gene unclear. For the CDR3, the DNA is TGTGCCTGGAGTGCCGACTTGACCTACACCTTC. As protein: CAWSADLTYTF.